This TCR beta chain was sequenced in a study of cytomegalovirus exposure and HLA in healthy donors. The primer mix had 60 Vbeta and 13 Jbeta primers. This table comes from immunoSEQ multiplex PCR, and its TCRdb copy is limited to in-frame clones, with some not included. The sample includes some 190,000 clones, 82% seen only once; the top ten take 1.5%. Overall study results and limits: The study labeled 170 or so TCR beta chains cytomegalovirus-associated.

This CDR3 contains 11 residues. Between the trimmed V and J ends, which lost 4 bases and 8 bases, there was a span of 8 bases. Germline V lookup: CDR1 PRHDT, CDR2 FYEKMQ (reference sequence). Worth noting for this clone: Its antigen remains unknown.

The genes are TRBV13 and TRBJ1-1, with D unresolved. Specimen: PBMCs. This sequence was found in a man aged 40-49 years in good health and CMV-seronegative. The chain's CDR3 is CASSYRLEAFF. For the CDR3, the DNA is TGTGCCAGCAGCTACCGTCTAGAAGCTTTCTTT. The variable domain in full, with the rest retrieved from reference TRBV13 and TRBJ1-1, is AAGVIQSPRHLIKEKRETATLKCYPIPRHDTVYWYQQGPGQDPQFLISFYEKMQSDKGSIPDRFSAQQFSDYHSELNMSSLELGDSALYFCASSYRLEAFFGQGTRLTVV.